This T cell receptor beta chain comes out of a study of control samples from healthy donors and cancer patients (dated by TCRdb to the early 2020s). The table lists this clone with a few counts. The antigen it recognizes is unknown. No base qualities exist here, and no much larger clone lies one base off it. Taken from cysteine to phenylalanine, the CDR3 has 17 residues. Only the CDR3 DNA is retained, 51 bases long and in frame from the first base. Based on the germline V gene (reference sequence), the CDR1 and CDR2 sequences are SGHKS and YYEKEE. Deletion took 0 bases off V and 4 bases off J, with a span of 19 bases between the germline ends. The method was the immunoSEQ multiplex PCR assay. Held by TCRdb, this immuneACCESS table contains in-frame sequences only and omits some clones. Under half of the omission traces to an unresolved V gene where checked; the cause of the rest is unknown. The sample table shows about 180,000 clones, and around 89% are seen once. Clones ranked in the top ten supply about 1.4% of the sample.

Specimen: blood. The source is a woman between 50 and 59 years old in good health. The chain links TRBV5-5 with TRBJ1-1; matching of 5 bases hints at TRBD1 as the D gene. In nucleotide form, the sequence is TGTGCCAGCAGCTTGGCGGGGGGTTTGTTCCAAGTCACTGAAGCTTTCTTT. Translated, this gives CASSLAGGLFQVTEAFF.